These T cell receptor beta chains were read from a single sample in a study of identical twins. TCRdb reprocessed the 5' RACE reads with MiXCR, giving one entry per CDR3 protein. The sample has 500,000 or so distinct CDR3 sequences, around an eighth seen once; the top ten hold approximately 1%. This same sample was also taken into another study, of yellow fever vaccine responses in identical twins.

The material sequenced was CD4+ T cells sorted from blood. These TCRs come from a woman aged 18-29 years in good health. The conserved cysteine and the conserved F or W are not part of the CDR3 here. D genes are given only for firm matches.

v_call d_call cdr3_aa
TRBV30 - AWSVEGYEQY
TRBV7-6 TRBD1 ASSSGQGSEKLF
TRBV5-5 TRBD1 ASSLGDRIKETQY
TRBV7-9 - ASSLVGGSWNEQF
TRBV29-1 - SVEGQRYGYQETQY
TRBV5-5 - ASSLTTVHTIY
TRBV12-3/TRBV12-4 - ASSLGRLGGWNEQF
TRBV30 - AWSSKGRSNEQF
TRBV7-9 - ASKRQDYTEAF
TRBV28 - ASGTGGQNYGYT